The T cell receptor (beta chain) described here comes from a study of long-term antiretroviral therapy in people with HIV. About this clone: Its antigen is as yet unknown.

With V trimmed by 5 bases and J by 2 bases, 7 bases remained unmatched. Germline-derived CDR1 and CDR2 are SNHLY and FYNNEI. The CDR3 consists of 15 residues. A v3.0 immunoSEQ assay was performed at survey level. The data were produced by immunoSEQ multiplex PCR, yet TCRdb's version contains in-frame clones alone and is incomplete. This sample carries fewer than 30,000 clones, about four fifths of them seen once, and the ten largest clones take around 5.1%. Study results and caveats: Blood dating 2004 to 2017 may reflect older ART regimens. When set beside controls, HIV repertoires had CDR3 length ranges that were narrower.

Sequenced here: unsorted PBMCs, sampled 0.7 years before starting antiretroviral therapy. The V gene is TRBV2, the J gene TRBJ2-3, with 7 bases lining up with TRBD1. This clonotype originated in a man aged 25-45 years with HIV. CDR3 sequence reads: CASSPGTAITDTQYF. CDR3 nucleotide sequence: TGTGCCAGCAGTCCCGGGACAGCAATCACAGATACGCAGTATTTT. Full variable domain (remainder filled in from reference TRBV2 and TRBJ2-3): EPEVTQTPSHQVTQMGQEVILRCVPISNHLYFYWYRQILGQKVEFLVSFYNNEISEKSEIFDDQFSVERPDGSNFTLKIRSTKLEDSAMYFCASSPGTAITDTQYFGPGTRLTVL.